There are a few counts of the clone carrying this TCR beta chain. Its cognate antigen is unknown. At one of its ends the junction is not consistent with the germline gene, which may arise from a read error. TCRdb reprocessed the multiplex PCR reads via MiXCR and lists one record per CDR3 protein. Among about 140,000 distinct CDR3 sequences listed, roughly 33% were seen once. The data derive from a study of breast tumors, draining lymph nodes, adjacent tissues. Findings of the study overall: Compared with lymph nodes, tumors were less diverse; compared with nontumor tissue, more. Findings are consistent with lymph node origin and intratumoral expansion of most tumor T cells. The lymph node origin of tumor T cells was framed as consistent with a hypothesis, not demonstrated. Tumor and nontumor repertoires were significantly more similar in luminal-like than in basal-like breast cancer.

The germline CDR1 and CDR2 sequences are MNHEY and SVGAGI. CDR3 length: 16 amino acids. Axillary draining lymph nodes of breast cancer patients supplied the node samples. Sequenced: axillary lymph node tissue. The sequence was collected from a female donor with breast cancer. Some clones in this sample may be carry-over from other donors' samples. The chain employs TRBV6-5 and TRBJ2-1; 10 nucleotides match TRBD1. The CDR3 is CASSHSWDRGSNEQFF. The CDR3 coding sequence is TGTGCCAGCAGTCACTCGTGGGACAGGGGTTCTAATGAGCAGTTCTTC.